This T cell receptor beta chain was captured in a study of T cells after yellow fever vaccination. Concerning this clonotype itself: Its antigen is undetermined.

TCRdb redid the calling of the 5' RACE reads with MiXCR, one entry per CDR3 protein. Here the sample spans under 550,000 distinct CDR3 sequences, 20% to 25% being singletons. Whole-study results and caveats: Any FACS-sorted repertoire could hold abundant clonotypes that contaminate it from the bulk population. Once the booster was given, most primary-vaccination clones reappeared, at about 96% for CD4 and roughly 91% for CD8.

The germline V gene encodes CDR1 SNHLY and CDR2 FYNNEI. Trimming took off 5 bases at V and 6 bases at J, with 16 bases between the two ends. The CDR3 spans 14 residues. This receptor was obtained from a young man who received the YFV17D yellow fever vaccine. The sequences come from PBMCs, collected about 20 days after the first yellow fever vaccination. This chain joins TRBV2 and TRBJ1-2; perhaps TRBD1 as D (5 bases). CDR3 residues: CASSPRFQGHGYTF. The CDR3 bases are TGTGCCAGCAGTCCCAGGTTCCAGGGACATGGCTACACCTTC.